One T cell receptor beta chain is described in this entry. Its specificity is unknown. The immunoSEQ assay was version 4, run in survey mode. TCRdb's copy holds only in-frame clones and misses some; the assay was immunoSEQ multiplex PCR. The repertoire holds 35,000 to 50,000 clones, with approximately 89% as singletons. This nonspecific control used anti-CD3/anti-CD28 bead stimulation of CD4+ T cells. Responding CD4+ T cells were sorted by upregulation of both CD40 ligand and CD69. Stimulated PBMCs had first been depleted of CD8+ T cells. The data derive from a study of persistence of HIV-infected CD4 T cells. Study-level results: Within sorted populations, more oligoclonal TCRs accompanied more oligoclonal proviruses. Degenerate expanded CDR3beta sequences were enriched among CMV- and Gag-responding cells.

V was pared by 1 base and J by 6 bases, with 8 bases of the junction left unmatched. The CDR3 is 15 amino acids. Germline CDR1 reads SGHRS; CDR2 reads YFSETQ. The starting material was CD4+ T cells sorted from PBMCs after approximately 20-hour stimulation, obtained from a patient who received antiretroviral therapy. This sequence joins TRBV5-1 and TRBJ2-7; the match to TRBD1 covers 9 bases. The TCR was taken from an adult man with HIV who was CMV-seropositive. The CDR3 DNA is TGCGCCAGCAGCTTGAGTGCGGGACAGGGTTTCGAGCAGTACTTC. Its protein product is CASSLSAGQGFEQYF.